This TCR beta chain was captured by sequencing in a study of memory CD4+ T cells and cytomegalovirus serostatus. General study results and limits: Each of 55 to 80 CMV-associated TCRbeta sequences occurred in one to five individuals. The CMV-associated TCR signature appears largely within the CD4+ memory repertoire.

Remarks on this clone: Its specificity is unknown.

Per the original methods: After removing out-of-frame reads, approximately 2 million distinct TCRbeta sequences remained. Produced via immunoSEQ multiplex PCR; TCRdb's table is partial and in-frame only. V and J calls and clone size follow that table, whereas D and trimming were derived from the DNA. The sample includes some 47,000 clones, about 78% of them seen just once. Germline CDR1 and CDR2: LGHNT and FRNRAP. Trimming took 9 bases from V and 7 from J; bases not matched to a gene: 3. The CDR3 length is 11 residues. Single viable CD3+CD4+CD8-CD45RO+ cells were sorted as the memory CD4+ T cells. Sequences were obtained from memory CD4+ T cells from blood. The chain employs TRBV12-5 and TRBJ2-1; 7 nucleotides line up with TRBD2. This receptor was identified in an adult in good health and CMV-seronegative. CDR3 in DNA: TGTGCTAGCGGGGGGTTTAATGAGCAGTTCTTC. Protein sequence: CASGGFNEQFF.